This T cell receptor beta chain was captured by sequencing in a study of T cells in localized non-small cell lung cancer. Study conclusions and caveats: As only one tumor region underwent sequencing, heterogeneity remains possible. Adjacent lung held a median about 57 of the top 100 tumor clones. Uninvolved adjacent lung showed peak T cell clonality, exceeding tumor.

This clone was seen only a few times. What it binds is unknown. The length of the CDR3 is 13 residues. The V end lost 4 bases, the J end lost 10 bases, and 14 bases lay between the germline ends. Germline V CDR1 and CDR2: MGHDK, SYGVNS. Only in-frame clones appear in the TCRdb table, and some are missing; sequencing was by immunoSEQ multiplex PCR. Of about 2,700 clones listed, around 30% were seen once; the top ten hold 7.6%. The source is a man between 40 and 69 years old with stage II squamous cell lung carcinoma. The chain employs TRBV25-1 and TRBJ2-1, with D perhaps given as TRBD1 or TRBD2 (6 bases each). The specimen comprised lung tumor tissue, sampled before any cancer treatment. Here the CDR3 DNA reads TGTGCCAGCAGTGGACAGGCTGGGAGGGAGCAGTTCTTC. Protein sequence: CASSGQAGREQFF.